This entry concerns a single T cell receptor beta chain. Its binding antigen is unknown. The junction does not match germline at one end; this may be a read error. This sample was taken from a study of T cell repertoires and leukemia-associated antigens (dated by TCRdb to between 2017 and 2020). With regard to the full study: Per sample, about 5.1 to 7 million read pairs and about 3 to 5.0 million effective reads were obtained, for about 15 million effective reads in total. Using in vitro peptide stimulation of healthy T cells, the study sought to determine the antigen recognized by a TCR Vbeta21 clone earlier detected in CML patients.

The germline V gene sets CDR1 to MDHEN and CDR2 to SYDVKM. The CDR3 has 15 amino acids, counting the end cysteine and phenylalanine. Of the read, only the CDR3 DNA is kept; its 45 bases are in frame from base 1. TRIzol reagent was used to extract total RNA from the cultured T cells. TCRbeta libraries were amplified from RNA by 5' rapid amplification of cDNA ends (5'RACE). Library concentration and integrity were checked with Qubit, an Agilent instrument, and quantitative PCR before sequencing. Qualified libraries were sequenced on Illumina HiSeq or MiSeq by a commercial service provider. Regarding the original processing steps: TCR sequences in each sample were identified with MiXCR version 1.8.2. Qualified clones required a CDR3 longer than four amino acids, an in-frame nucleotide length, and no stop codon. A read containing the complete CDR3 structure was defined as an effective read. Validation of expanded clones was performed by RT-PCR with 24 Vbeta primers, GeneScan spectratyping, and Sanger sequencing. TCRdb's own reprocessing of the public reads used fastp at Q25 and MiXCR and kept productive beta chains. Records with the same CDR3 protein are collapsed into one entry carrying the most frequent genes and DNA. The V and J calls, along with clone size, are taken from TCRdb and not from the paper's own processing. In all, the sample holds fewer than 15,000 distinct CDR3 sequences, and about 40% of those were seen once. The ten top clones hold 33% of the sample.

CD3+ T cells were initially rested overnight at around 2.5 million cells/mL in RPMI 1640 lacking fetal bovine serum. MACS immunomagnetic beads were used, per the manufacturer's instructions, to isolate CD3+ T cells from PBMCs. Points the paper makes about the study in general: Direct testing of the expanded clones' antigen specificity and function was not done, and further investigation was required. The four groups showed no significant differences in numbers of Vbeta genes (about 59), Jbeta genes (approximately 15), VDJ rearrangements, or unique CDR3s.

The source material was CD3+ T cells sorted from blood and cultured. The rearrangement joined TRBV28 to TRBJ2-7, with a weak D call of TRBD2 (6 bases match). This TCR came from a female donor in good health. At the DNA level, the sequence is TGTGCCAGCGGTTCCCCCTCCGGCGGGGCCTACGAGCAGTGCTTC. It specifies CASGSPSGGAYEQCF.